The 21 T cell receptor beta chains below were found in one sample sequenced in a study of control samples from healthy donors and cancer patients. The method was immunoSEQ multiplex PCR; TCRdb's version includes in-frame clones alone and lacks a portion of them. The sample has approximately 150,000 clones, 94% seen once. The sequenced sample was PBMCs. Every receptor here comes from a man aged 55 to 69 with colorectal cancer.

CDR3 sequence (DNA): TGTGCCTGGAGTCGACAGATGAACACTGAAGCTTTCTTT. Translating it yields CAWSRQMNTEAFF. V usage is TRBV30 and J usage is TRBJ1-1, with a weak D call TRBD1 (5 bases). Trimming removed 2 bases from V and 0 bases from J, with 7 bases in between. CDR1 GTSNPN and CDR2 SVGIG come from the germline V gene (reference sequence). This CDR3 contains 13 residues.

This chain uses TRBV6-5 with TRBJ1-2; D is perhaps TRBD1 (5 bases). Trimming pared 7 bases from V and 4 bases from J, leaving 10 bases between. The CDR3 contains 12 residues. Germline lookup yields CDR1 MNHEY and CDR2 SVGAGI. The CDR3 DNA reads as TGTGCCAGCACCGGGAGGGGCTATGGCTACACCTTC. This gives the protein CASTGRGYGYTF.

The chain couples TRBV6-5 to TRBJ1-1, with D possibly being TRBD1 (5 bases). Trimming took off 6 bases at V and 3 bases at J, with 11 bases between the two ends. The CDR3 extends over 13 amino acids. In germline, CDR1 is MNHEY, CDR2 SVGAGI. CDR3 DNA sequence: TGTGCCAGCAGCGAGACAGTCGACACTGAAGCTTTCTTT. Translating it yields CASSETVDTEAFF.

The V and J genes are TRBV7-9 and TRBJ1-1; a weak D match, TRBD1 (6 bases). Trimming took off 1 base at V and 10 bases at J, with 13 bases between the two ends. Germline V CDR1 and CDR2: SEHNR, FQNEAQ (reference sequence). The CDR3 totals 13 residues. The CDR3 is CASSLGTAQGAFF. The CDR3 nucleotides are TGTGCCAGCAGCTTAGGGACAGCCCAGGGAGCTTTCTTT. The full variable domain, rest sourced from reference TRBV7-9 and TRBJ1-1, is DTGVSQNPRHKITKRGQNVTFRCDPISEHNRLYWYRQTLGQGPEFLTYFQNEAQLEKSRLLSDRFSAERPKGSFSTLEIQRTEQGDSAMYLCASSLGTAQGAFFGQGTRLTVV.

The chain employs TRBV5-1 and TRBJ2-1; no reliable D call. Looked up from germline, CDR1 is SGHRS and CDR2 is YFSETQ. The V and J ends lost 3 bases and 9 bases respectively, with 10 bases between them. This CDR3 comprises 12 residues. Written as DNA, the CDR3 is TGCGCCAGCAGCTGGTCTCGCGGTGAGCAGTTCTTC. Translation gives CASSWSRGEQFF.

V is TRBV7-2 and J is TRBJ2-3, with unresolved D. This CDR3 is 11 amino acids long. Looked up from germline, CDR1 is SGHTA and CDR2 is FQGNSA. The V end lost 6 bases, the J end lost 7 bases, and 8 bases lay between the germline ends. CDR3 protein: CASSLTYTQYF. DNA for the CDR3: TGTGCCAGCAGTTTAACGTATACGCAGTATTTT.

The chain carries TRBV6-6 and TRBJ1-5, with 9 bases identical to TRBD1. This CDR3 contains 16 residues. Germline-derived CDR1 and CDR2 are MNHNY and SVGAGI (reference sequence). Trimming took 4 bases from V and 2 from J; bases not matched to a gene: 6. This CDR3 reads CASSSPDRGGNQPQHF. CDR3 coding DNA: TGTGCCAGCAGTTCCCCGGACAGGGGAGGCAATCAGCCCCAGCATTTT.

The chain links TRBV7-2 to TRBJ2-7; 11 bases agree with TRBD2. V gave up 1 base and J gave up 0 bases; unmatched junction bases: 8. CDR3 size: 18 residues. Per germline, CDR1 SGHTA and CDR2 FQGNSA. The CDR3 sequence: CASSLVASGGTRSYEQYF. CDR3 DNA sequence: TGTGCCAGCAGCTTAGTGGCTAGCGGGGGGACCCGCTCCTACGAGCAGTACTTC.

V is TRBV6-5 and J is TRBJ1-6, with 12 nucleotides matching TRBD1. Germline CDR1 and CDR2: MNHEY and SVGAGI. The length of the CDR3 is 15 residues. With 0 bases clipped from V and 10 bases from J, the junction kept 1 base outside the gene matches. The CDR3 region is CASSYSGTGGSPLHF. The CDR3 DNA is TGTGCCAGCAGTTACTCGGGGACAGGGGGCTCACCCCTCCACTTT.

The CDR3 DNA is TGCGCCAGCAGCCAAGAAGGCCAGAGGTCCTACAATGAGCAGTTCTTC. This gives the protein CASSQEGQRSYNEQFF. J is TRBJ2-1 and V is TRBV4-1, with D hard to call. There are 16 residues in the CDR3. The germline V and J ends were trimmed by 0 bases and 1 base, with 10 bases remaining between them. CDR1 and CDR2 (germline): MGHRA, YSYEKL.

This CDR3 is CASRRDRGAYEQYF. The CDR3 bases are TGTGCCAGTCGCCGGGACAGGGGAGCCTACGAGCAGTACTTC. The chain combines TRBV19 with TRBJ2-7; 10 bases line up with TRBD1. Unmatched junction bases numbered 6, after V lost 8 bases and J lost 2 bases. The length of the CDR3 is 14 residues. In germline, CDR1 is LNHDA, CDR2 SQIVND (reference sequence).

This clone was recorded once. This sequence joins TRBV29-1 and TRBJ2-6, with TRBD1 as a possible D gene (5 bases). CDR3 length: 15 amino acids. Germline CDR1 and CDR2: SQVTM and ANQGSEA. Trimming took 6 bases from V and 4 from J, leaving 16 bases between them. CDR3 nucleotide sequence: TGCAGCGTCCGGCCAGGGAATCAGGGGGCCAACGTCCTGACTTTC. Encoded protein: CSVRPGNQGANVLTF.

The chain couples TRBV3-1 (or the pseudogene TRBV3-2) to TRBJ1-4, with 10 bases aligning to TRBD1. Germline V CDR1 and CDR2: LGHDT, YNNKEL (reference sequence). This CDR3 is built from 19 residues. The ends lost 3 bases at V and 4 bases at J; junction bases unmatched: 14. The CDR3 DNA reads as TGTGCCAGCAGCCAGTCTCGGCCGGACAGGGGGATGCTTAATGAAAAACTGTTTTTT. This encodes CASSQSRPDRGMLNEKLFF.

This chain connects TRBV5-1 to TRBJ2-7, with 7 bases that match TRBD1. This CDR3 is 16 amino acids long. With 4 bases clipped from V and 4 bases from J, the junction kept 14 bases outside the gene matches. Germline CDR1 reads SGHRS; CDR2 reads YFSETQ. CDR3 bases: TGCGCCAGCAGCCCGATTCCGACAGGGCGCTTATACGAGCAGTACTTC. Amino acid sequence: CASSPIPTGRLYEQYF.

The J gene is TRBJ2-7, the V gene TRBV2, with D possibly matching TRBD1 (6 bases). This CDR3 region has 13 residues. CDR1 is SNHLY, CDR2 FYNNEI, per germline. V dropped 8 bases and J dropped 2 bases, with 13 bases sitting between them. In DNA, the CDR3 is TGTGCCAGCGGCGACAGGCAAACCTACGAGCAGTACTTC. Encoded protein: CASGDRQTYEQYF.

The chain uses TRBV12-3 or TRBV12-4 and TRBJ1-2; D not certain. The CDR3 is made up of 13 amino acids. The V gene lost 7 bases and the J gene lost 4 bases, with 13 bases spanning the gap. This CDR3 reads CASTTLRTYGYTF. The CDR3 DNA is TGTGCCAGCACCACTCTCAGGACCTATGGCTACACCTTC.

This clone appeared a single time. The chain combines TRBV19 with TRBJ2-3, with D perhaps matching TRBD1 (6 bases). Between the trimmed V and J ends, which lost 0 bases and 3 bases, there was a span of 16 bases. This CDR3 comprises 17 residues. CDR1 and CDR2 (germline): LNHDA, SQIVND (reference sequence). The CDR3 is CASSIDRLGATTDTQYF. In DNA form, the CDR3 reads TGTGCCAGTAGTATAGATCGTCTGGGGGCGACGACAGATACGCAGTATTTT.

This clone occurred once. The chain combines TRBV6-5 with TRBJ2-7; no clear D. Trimming took off 4 bases at V and 2 bases at J, with 3 bases between the two ends. Germline CDR1 reads MNHEY; CDR2 reads SVGAGI. The CDR3 totals 11 residues. This chain's CDR3 is CASSSTYEQYF. The CDR3 DNA reads TGTGCCAGCAGTTCGACCTACGAGCAGTACTTC.

CDR3 protein: CASRETGVSTEAFF. The CDR3 coding sequence is TGTGCCAGCAGAGAGACAGGGGTGAGCACTGAAGCTTTCTTT. The rearrangement links TRBV6-6 to TRBJ1-1; 8 positions agree with TRBD1. Trimming cost V 6 bases and J 4 bases; bases outside gene matches: 7. Germline V gene lookup returns CDR1 MNHNY and CDR2 SVGAGI (reference sequence). CDR3 size: 14 residues.

The chain recombines TRBV5-1 with TRBJ1-2; 9 bases agree with TRBD1. The germline V gene has CDR1 SGHRS and CDR2 YFSETQ. This CDR3 comprises 14 residues. Losses at the gene ends were 4 bases for V and 2 bases for J; bases not matched to a gene: 3. The DNA for the CDR3 is TGCGCCAGCAGCACAGGACAGGGGAACTATGGCTACACCTTC. This gives the protein CASSTGQGNYGYTF.

The chain joins TRBV5-5 to TRBJ1-2; D call uncertain. Germline CDR1 SGHKS, CDR2 YYEKEE (reference sequence). Trimming removed 1 base at V and 5 bases at J, with 6 bases between. There are 12 residues in the CDR3. The CDR3 here is CASSLSGYGYTF. The CDR3 nucleotides read TGTGCCAGCAGCTTGTCTGGGTATGGCTACACCTTC.